Listed here are 32 T cell receptor beta chains from one sample, sequenced in a study of blood T cell repertoires in COVID-19. The protocol was immunoSEQ multiplex PCR, while the TCRdb copy is restricted to in-frame clones and leaves out a portion. The data contain approximately 350,000 clones, around 86% of them singletons. Source material: PBMCs or T cells enriched from blood (not recorded which). All receptors derive from a woman aged 45-65 years who had recovered from COVID-19.

This clone was found many times. This CDR3 is also generated by other DNA sequences in the sample. This rearrangement joins TRBV6-5 to TRBJ1-3, with D uncertain. The CDR3 has 16 residues. Germline V gives CDR1 MNHEY, CDR2 SVGAGI. Trimming took 0 bases from V and 0 from J, leaving 9 bases between them. The CDR3 nucleotides are TGTGCCAGCAGTTACTCGCGCCCAAGCTCTGGAAACACCATATATTTT. This gives the protein CASSYSRPSSGNTIYF.

The chain couples TRBV5-1 to TRBJ1-2; 8 positions agree with TRBD1. The germline V gene encodes CDR1 SGHRS and CDR2 YFSETQ. This CDR3 has 15 amino acids. Trimming at V came to 2 bases and at J to 7 bases, leaving 10 bases not matched to a gene. The CDR3: CASSFQGAALSGYTF. CDR3 sequence (DNA): TGCGCCAGCAGCTTCCAGGGGGCTGCCCTTTCTGGCTACACCTTC. Using reference TRBV5-1 and TRBJ1-2 for the parts outside the CDR3, the full variable domain is KAGVTQTPRYLIKTRGQQVTLSCSPISGHRSVSWYQQTPGQGLQFLFEYFSETQRNKGNFPGRFSGRQFSNSRSEMNVSTLELGDSALYLCASSFQGAALSGYTFGSGTRLTVV.

This clone appeared a single time. The chain uses TRBV6-6 and TRBJ1-2, with TRBD1 matching over 10 bases. Germline CDR1 reads MNHNY; CDR2 reads SVGAGI (reference sequence). The CDR3 spans 15 residues. The V segment lost 2 bases and the J segment 6 bases; nucleotides outside the gene matches: 6. The CDR3 DNA reads as TGTGCCAGCAGTTACAGGGACAGGGGTCCCGATGGCTACACCTTC. Translated: CASSYRDRGPDGYTF.

The J gene is TRBJ1-1, the V gene TRBV6-4; 9 nucleotides align to TRBD1. Germline lookup yields CDR1 MRHNA and CDR2 SNTAGT. The trim removed 5 bases at V and 4 bases at J, leaving 8 bases unmatched. This CDR3 spans 15 amino acids. CDR3 sequence reads: CASSPSPGQGTEAFF. The CDR3 region has the DNA TGTGCCAGCAGTCCTTCACCGGGACAGGGCACTGAAGCTTTCTTT.

V usage is TRBV5-4 and J usage is TRBJ2-2; D might be TRBD2 (7 bases). The CDR3 covers 16 residues. CDR1 is SGHNT and CDR2 is YYREEE in the germline V gene (reference sequence). Deletions cut 4 bases from V and 5 bases from J, with 18 bases between. The CDR3 DNA is TGTGCCAGCAGCCTCCAGGGGTCGCGGGGGACCGGGGAGCTGTTTTTT. Translated: CASSLQGSRGTGELFF.

This clone was recorded once. The chain couples TRBV6-2 or TRBV6-3 to TRBJ2-2, with 9 bases aligning to TRBD2. Germline-derived CDR1 and CDR2 are MNHEY and SVGEGT. The CDR3 consists of 15 residues. Germline trimming cut 8 bases from V and 8 bases from J; bases unmatched to any gene: 12. The chain's CDR3 is CASRRSSGVAGELFF. CDR3 bases: TGTGCCAGCCGCCGTTCTAGCGGGGTAGCTGGGGAGCTGTTTTTT.

CDR3 residues: CASKRLQPDQPQHF. In nucleotides, the CDR3 is TGTGCCAGCAAACGGCTACAGCCCGATCAGCCCCAGCATTTT. V and J are TRBV2 and TRBJ1-5; no clear D gene. The V gene lost 7 bases and the J gene lost 5 bases, with 15 bases spanning the gap. The germline gives CDR1 SNHLY, CDR2 FYNNEI. The CDR3 totals 14 residues.

The chain uses TRBV4-2 and TRBJ1-2, with a weak D call TRBD1 (5 bases). Germline lookup yields CDR1 LGHNA and CDR2 YNFKEQ. This CDR3 contains 14 residues. Trimming took off 1 base at V and 2 bases at J, with 8 bases between the two ends. CDR3 region: CASSQGGGNYGYTF. In DNA form, the CDR3 reads TGTGCCAGCAGCCAAGGCGGGGGAAACTATGGCTACACCTTC.

The chain recombines TRBV5-5 with TRBJ1-3, with 10 bases fitting TRBD1. This CDR3 spans 16 amino acids. Germline V gene data show CDR1 as SGHKS and CDR2 as YYEKEE (reference sequence). The V segment lost 6 bases and the J segment 1 base; nucleotides outside the gene matches: 7. CDR3 amino acids: CASTPTGGSSGNTIYF. CDR3 nucleotides: TGTGCCAGCACCCCGACAGGGGGCTCTTCTGGAAACACCATATATTTT. The complete variable domain, with remaining parts taken from reference TRBV5-5 and TRBJ1-3, reads DAGVTQSPTHLIKTRGQQVTLRCSPISGHKSVSWYQQVLGQGPQFIFQYYEKEERGRGNFPDRFSARQFPNYSSELNVNALLLGDSALYLCASTPTGGSSGNTIYFGEGSWLTVV.

This clone was detected a few times. This chain links TRBV29-1 with TRBJ1-1; TRBD1 is a possible D gene (6 bases). CDR1 SQVTM and CDR2 ANQGSEA come from the germline V gene. The CDR3 contains 13 residues. The ends were cut back, 3 bases at V and 1 base at J, with 9 bases in the middle. The CDR3 is CSVEGTQNTEAFF. The CDR3, as DNA: TGCAGCGTTGAGGGGACACAGAACACTGAAGCTTTCTTT.

The V call is TRBV11-2, the J call TRBJ2-7; tentative D call: TRBD1 (7 bases). This CDR3 comprises 17 residues. V gave up 4 bases and J gave up 3 bases, with 22 bases separating them. Germline V gives CDR1 SGHAT, CDR2 FQNNGV. The CDR3 bases are TGTGCCAGCAGCTCTGGTGAGGCGGGACAGCACCTCTACGAGCAGTACTTC. Amino acid sequence: CASSSGEAGQHLYEQYF.

V gene TRBV28 combines with J gene TRBJ1-2; D might be TRBD1 (5 bases). Germline V gene sequence: CDR1 MDHEN, CDR2 SYDVKM. This CDR3 region has 14 residues. The V gene lost 2 bases and the J gene lost 7 bases, with 14 bases spanning the gap. This CDR3 is CASSLSRGLGGYTF. The CDR3 DNA reads as TGTGCCAGCAGTTTAAGTAGGGGTCTAGGTGGCTACACCTTC.

This clone was observed a single time. The chain combines TRBV6-2 or TRBV6-3 with TRBJ1-1; perhaps TRBD1 as D (5 bases). The V end was cut by 6 bases, the J end by 1 base, with 18 bases between. CDR3 length: 16 amino acids. The germline V gene has CDR1 MNHEY and CDR2 SVGEGT. CDR3 residues: CASSGGRGAGNTEAFF. The CDR3 DNA follows: TGTGCCAGCAGCGGCGGGAGAGGGGCTGGGAACACTGAAGCTTTCTTT.

The V gene is TRBV13, the J gene TRBJ2-1; no definite D call. V was cut by 4 bases and J by 6 bases, with 7 bases left in between. The CDR3 contains 12 residues. Germline V lookup: CDR1 PRHDT, CDR2 FYEKMQ (reference sequence). CDR3: CASSSHSNEQFF. For the CDR3, the DNA is TGTGCCAGCAGCTCCCATAGCAATGAGCAGTTCTTC.

In this sample, this clone turned up once. The chain employs TRBV6-1 and TRBJ1-4; possibly TRBD1 for D (5 bases). The V end lost 1 base, the J end lost 13 bases, and 13 bases lay between the germline ends. Germline values: CDR1 MNHNS, CDR2 SASEGT. The CDR3 extends over 13 amino acids. The CDR3 bases are TGTGCCAGCAGTGAAGGGACATGGAATAGACTGTTTTTT. Amino acids: CASSEGTWNRLFF.

This chain uses TRBV7-2 with TRBJ2-2; D is ambiguous. V was clipped by 1 base and J by 2 bases, with 11 bases between them. Germline CDR1 SGHTA, CDR2 FQGNSA. This CDR3 has 16 amino acids. The CDR3 here is CASSLVRLSNTGELFF. The CDR3 bases are TGTGCCAGCAGCTTAGTTCGACTCTCAAACACCGGGGAGCTGTTTTTT.

The chain has TRBV18 and TRBJ1-2; TRBD1 agrees at 7 bases. CDR3 length equals 14 residues. V lost 3 bases to trimming and J lost 2 bases; unmatched junction nucleotides: 3. Per the germline V gene, CDR1 is KGHSH and CDR2 is LQKENI. CDR3 amino acids: CASSPARGNYGYTF. The CDR3 nucleotides are TGTGCCAGCTCACCCGCCAGGGGGAACTATGGCTACACCTTC.

The gene calls are TRBV7-3 and TRBJ2-1; 9 nucleotides agree with TRBD2. Losses at the gene ends were 0 bases for V and 4 bases for J; bases not matched to a gene: 1. The CDR3 sequence is 15 residues long. CDR1 SGHTA and CDR2 FQGTGA come from the germline V gene. The CDR3 bases are TGTGCCAGCAGCTTAACCACTAGCGGGTACAATGAGCAGTTCTTC. Amino acid sequence: CASSLTTSGYNEQFF.

J is TRBJ1-1 and V is TRBV5-6, with D perhaps TRBD1 (5 bases). V dropped 7 bases and J dropped 1 base, with 14 bases sitting between them. CDR1 SGHDT and CDR2 YYEEEE come from the germline V gene. The CDR3 has 14 residues. For the CDR3, the DNA is TGTGCCAGCCAGCGGGGGATAGCGAACACTGAAGCTTTCTTT. Amino acid sequence: CASQRGIANTEAFF.

This clone showed up just once. V is TRBV2 and J is TRBJ1-1; D is ambiguous. Trimming pared 5 bases from V and 8 bases from J, leaving 9 bases between. This CDR3 contains 11 residues. CDR1 SNHLY and CDR2 FYNNEI come from the germline V gene. CDR3 in amino acids: CASSIDSEAFF. The CDR3 DNA follows: TGTGCCAGCAGTATCGACTCAGAAGCTTTCTTT.

The chain uses TRBV12-5 and TRBJ1-6, with D possibly being TRBD1 (6 bases). The CDR3 runs 11 residues. Germline V CDR1 and CDR2: LGHNT, FRNRAP. Trimming removed 1 base from V and 15 bases from J, with 7 bases in between. The CDR3 DNA is TGTGCTAGTGGTTTGGAGGACAGCCTCCACTTT. Its translation: CASGLEDSLHF.

This clone was seen a single time. This CDR3 is CAWRGNQGASGNTIYF. In DNA form, the CDR3 reads TGTGCCTGGCGGGGCAATCAGGGGGCCTCTGGAAACACCATATATTTT. The chain recombines TRBV30 with TRBJ1-3, with 8 bases aligning to TRBD1. CDR3 length: 16 residues. The J segment lost 0 bases and the V segment lost 5 bases, leaving 9 bases of the junction unmatched. CDR1 and CDR2 from the germline V gene are GTSNPN and SVGIG (reference sequence).

Comment on this clone: Other DNA sequences in this sample translate to the same CDR3. This chain joins TRBV7-2 and TRBJ1-5, with TRBD1 identical over 7 bases. Germline CDR1 SGHTA, CDR2 FQGNSA. The J segment lost 5 bases and the V segment lost 5 bases, leaving 6 bases of the junction unmatched. The CDR3 length is 14 residues. In DNA form, the CDR3 reads TGTGCCAGCAGCCCCCGACAGGGCGATCAGCCCCAGCATTTT. Translating gives CASSPRQGDQPQHF.

The V call is TRBV27, the J call TRBJ2-7, with 12 bases matching TRBD2. The ends lost 5 bases at V and 7 bases at J; junction bases unmatched: 15. Germline V gene lookup returns CDR1 MNHEY and CDR2 SMNVEV (reference sequence). This CDR3 is 17 amino acids long. The CDR3 is CASSPRLAGALLGEQYF. The DNA for the CDR3 is TGTGCCAGCAGTCCCCGACTAGCGGGGGCTCTCTTGGGGGAGCAGTACTTC.

The chain is built from TRBV4-3 and TRBJ1-1; a possible D gene is TRBD1 (5 bases). Trimming stripped 0 bases from V and 3 bases from J, with 11 bases between. In germline, CDR1 is LGHNA, CDR2 YSLEER. This CDR3 is built from 15 residues. The CDR3 protein is CASSQEAGWYTEAFF. DNA of the CDR3: TGCGCCAGCAGCCAAGAGGCAGGGTGGTACACTGAAGCTTTCTTT.

The V call is TRBV28, the J call TRBJ2-2; 8 nucleotides match TRBD1. CDR1 and CDR2 from the germline V gene are MDHEN and SYDVKM. V trimming: 7 bases; J trimming: 3 bases; junction bases outside the gene matches: 10. The CDR3 has 16 residues. CDR3: CASKHRDRLYTGELFF. The CDR3 DNA reads TGTGCCAGCAAACACCGGGACAGGCTGTACACCGGGGAGCTGTTTTTT.

CDR3 loop: CASRPSGTGNTEAFF. For the CDR3, the DNA is TGTGCCAGTAGACCCTCCGGGACAGGGAACACTGAAGCTTTCTTT. This sequence joins TRBV19 and TRBJ1-1, with TRBD1 matching over 8 bases. Trimming removed 6 bases from V and 1 base from J; junction bases left unmatched: 7. The CDR3 consists of 15 residues. The V gene's germline CDR1 is LNHDA and CDR2 SQIVND (reference sequence).

The rearrangement uses TRBV7-9 and TRBJ1-2, with 11 nucleotides matching TRBD1. There are 15 residues in the CDR3. Trimming cost V 3 bases and J 7 bases; bases outside gene matches: 7. CDR1 is SEHNR, CDR2 FQNEAQ, per germline (reference sequence). The CDR3 reads CASSFWDRGVGGYTF. In DNA, the CDR3 is TGTGCCAGCAGCTTTTGGGACAGGGGGGTTGGTGGCTACACCTTC.

The chain is built from TRBV7-9 and TRBJ2-5; 7 bases line up with TRBD1. CDR1 and CDR2 (germline): SEHNR, FQNEAQ (reference sequence). The J segment lost 0 bases and the V segment lost 0 bases, leaving 4 bases of the junction unmatched. This CDR3 has 16 amino acids. The CDR3 region has the DNA TGTGCCAGCAGCTTAGCGGGACAGAGGTACCAAGAGACCCAGTACTTC. It yields the protein CASSLAGQRYQETQYF. The full variable domain, with the rest looked up from reference TRBV7-9 and TRBJ2-5, is DTGVSQNPRHKITKRGQNVTFRCDPISEHNRLYWYRQTLGQGPEFLTYFQNEAQLEKSRLLSDRFSAERPKGSFSTLEIQRTEQGDSAMYLCASSLAGQRYQETQYFGPGTRLLVL.

The J gene is TRBJ2-7, the V gene TRBV9; 7 bases fit TRBD1. The CDR3 is 15 amino acids. V lost 2 bases and J lost 3; bases outside the gene matches: 8. The germline V gene encodes CDR1 SGDLS and CDR2 YYNGEE. The CDR3 sequence: CASSVDGTARYEQYF. In DNA, the CDR3 is TGTGCCAGCAGCGTCGACGGGACAGCTCGCTACGAGCAGTACTTC. The full variable domain, its missing parts supplied by reference TRBV9 and TRBJ2-7, is DSGVTQTPKHLITATGQRVTLRCSPRSGDLSVYWYQQSLDQGLQFLIQYYNGEERAKGNILERFSAQQFPDLHSELNLSSLELGDSALYFCASSVDGTARYEQYFGPGTRLTVT.

V gene TRBV21-1 combines with J gene TRBJ1-4; no check of the table's D call, TRBD1, against the DNA was made. TRBV21-1 is noted as a pseudogene. The CDR3 extends over 15 amino acids. In nucleotides, the CDR3 is TGTGCCAGCAGCACGCGACAGGCAACTAATGAAAAACTGTTTTTT. This gives the protein CASSTRQATNEKLFF.

The V gene is TRBV11-1, the J gene TRBJ2-7, with a possible D match to TRBD1 (6 bases). The V and J ends lost 5 bases and 2 bases respectively, with 13 bases between them. The CDR3 is 14 residues long. Germline CDR1 reads SGHAT; CDR2 reads FQDESV (reference sequence). CDR3 DNA: TGTGCCAGCAGCCTCGGGTCAGGGGCCTACGAGCAGTACTTC. This encodes CASSLGSGAYEQYF.